The T cell receptor (beta chain) described here comes from a study of blood T cell repertoires in COVID-19. Overall study: Material from acute and convalescent COVID-19 was sourced from the United States, Italy and Spain.

Measured with immunoSEQ multiplex PCR; TCRdb has only the in-frame clones, and not every one. The table lists 45,000 to 55,000 clones, around 68% of them singletons. V was shortened by 2 bases and J by 6 bases, with 11 bases between the two germline ends. CDR1 and CDR2 (germline): LGHNA, YSLEER. CDR3 size: 14 residues. V is TRBV4-3 and J is TRBJ2-1; perhaps TRBD2 as D (6 bases). This clonotype was obtained from a woman aged 70-85 years with acute or convalescent COVID-19. Sequencing was performed on peripheral blood. DNA for the CDR3: TGCGCCAGCAGCCAAACAGCGGGTACCAATGAGCAGTTCTTC. This encodes CASSQTAGTNEQFF.